The rows below give T cell receptor beta chains drawn from one sample of a study of blood T cell repertoires in COVID-19. This table comes from immunoSEQ multiplex PCR, and its TCRdb copy is limited to in-frame clones, with some not included. The data hold about 60,000 clones, with 90% observed a single time. The sequenced material came from peripheral blood. The receptors originated from a human donor with active COVID-19. The donor label of this sample is uncertain. The CDR3 runs from the conserved cysteine through the conserved F or W. Fields, in order: clone size, J gene, D gene, V gene, CDR3 protein, CDR3 DNA. The D gene is left open where the match is weak. Size tells how often a clone was seen (once, few, many) or the class of an expanded clone, and some rows leave it out.

size: .
J: TRBJ2-7
D: .
V: TRBV25-1
CDR3: CASSDAARGGYEQYF
DNA: TGTGCCAGCAGTGATGCTGCTCGGGGAGGCTACGAGCAGTACTTC

size: .
J: TRBJ1-5
D: TRBD1
V: TRBV18
CDR3: CASSLFRGQSNQPQHF
DNA: TGTGCCAGCTCACTTTTCAGGGGGCAAAGCAATCAGCCCCAGCATTTT

size: .
J: TRBJ2-3
D: .
V: TRBV7-3
CDR3: CASSAGTSTDTQYF
DNA: TGTGCCAGCAGCGCCGGGACTAGCACAGATACGCAGTATTTT

size: .
J: TRBJ2-1
D: .
V: TRBV12-5
CDR3: CASGLSPSRVPAGGEFF
DNA: TGTGCTAGTGGTTTGTCACCTTCCCGGGTGCCAGCGGGTGGGGAGTTCTTC

size: .
J: TRBJ1-2
D: .
V: TRBV9
CDR3: CASSVEAGYGYTF
DNA: TGTGCCAGCAGCGTAGAGGCGGGCTATGGCTACACCTTC

size: .
J: TRBJ2-2
D: .
V: TRBV5-6
CDR3: CASSWGSAGELFF
DNA: TGTGCCAGCAGCTGGGGTAGCGCCGGGGAGCTGTTTTTT

size: many
J: TRBJ2-2
D: TRBD2
V: TRBV7-3
CDR3: CASSARGTSGHVGELFF
DNA: TGTGCCAGCAGCGCTCGAGGGACTAGCGGGCATGTGGGGGAGCTGTTTTTT

size: .
J: TRBJ2-3
D: .
V: TRBV27
CDR3: CASSGSTADTQYF
DNA: TGTGCCAGCAGTGGCTCCACCGCAGATACGCAGTATTTT

size: .
J: TRBJ2-1
D: .
V: TRBV3-1/TRBV3-2
CDR3: CASSQAGRNEQFF
DNA: TGTGCCAGCAGCCAAGCAGGGAGGAATGAGCAGTTCTTC

size: .
J: TRBJ2-3
D: TRBD2
V: TRBV2
CDR3: CASSEIGTGTGLAGPDTQYF
DNA: TGTGCCAGCAGTGAAATTGGGACAGGGACCGGACTAGCGGGACCAGATACGCAGTATTTT

size: .
J: TRBJ1-2
D: TRBD1
V: TRBV7-9
CDR3: CASSPLDRGGGGYTF
DNA: TGTGCCAGCAGCCCCTTGGACAGGGGAGGCGGTGGCTACACCTTC

size: .
J: TRBJ1-1
D: TRBD1
V: TRBV5-6
CDR3: CASSSPGQLNTEAFF
DNA: TGTGCCAGCAGCTCTCCGGGACAGTTGAACACTGAAGCTTTCTTT

size: once
J: TRBJ2-5
D: .
V: TRBV11-1
CDR3: CASSSWALQETQYF
DNA: TGTGCCAGCAGCTCCTGGGCTCTTCAAGAGACCCAGTACTTC

size: .
J: TRBJ2-7
D: .
V: TRBV6-5
CDR3: CASSSQGYEQYF
DNA: TGTGCCAGCAGTTCCCAGGGTTACGAGCAGTACTTC

size: .
J: TRBJ2-7
D: .
V: TRBV9
CDR3: CASSVGTGRSSYEQYF
DNA: TGTGCCAGCAGCGTAGGAACAGGGAGAAGCTCCTACGAGCAGTACTTC

size: .
J: TRBJ2-3
D: TRBD2
V: TRBV30
CDR3: CAWSVPGLASTDTQYF
DNA: TGTGCCTGGAGTGTACCGGGACTAGCCAGCACAGATACGCAGTATTTT

size: .
J: TRBJ1-5
D: .
V: TRBV6-5
CDR3: CASRPLGGRIQPQHF
DNA: TGTGCCAGCAGACCTTTGGGGGGGCGGATTCAGCCCCAGCATTTT

size: .
J: TRBJ2-5
D: .
V: TRBV12-3/TRBV12-4
CDR3: CASRDYQETQYF
DNA: TGTGCCAGCAGGGACTACCAAGAGACCCAGTACTTC

size: .
J: TRBJ2-2
D: .
V: TRBV6-2/TRBV6-3
CDR3: CASSTGTLNTGELFF
DNA: TGTGCCAGCAGTACCGGGACTCTAAACACCGGGGAGCTGTTTTTT

size: .
J: TRBJ2-5
D: .
V: TRBV18
CDR3: CASSPLQETQYF
DNA: TGTGCCAGCTCACCTCTGCAAGAGACCCAGTACTTC

size: .
J: TRBJ1-1
D: TRBD1
V: TRBV7-2
CDR3: CASSLGGRGPTEAFF
DNA: TGTGCCAGCAGCTTAGGTGGCAGGGGGCCCACTGAAGCTTTCTTT

size: .
J: TRBJ2-7
D: TRBD1
V: TRBV27
CDR3: CASSLYRGHEQYF
DNA: TGTGCCAGCAGTTTATACAGGGGACACGAGCAGTACTTC

size: once
J: TRBJ1-2
D: TRBD1
V: TRBV24-1
CDR3: CATSDRGGGYGYTF
DNA: TGTGCCACCAGTGATAGAGGGGGCGGTTATGGCTACACCTTC